The 27 T cell receptor beta chains reported below all come from one sample, sequenced in a study of regulatory T cells in long-lasting Graves disease. Library construction for TCR beta used iRepertoire HTBI primers and Arm-PCR of CDR3 regions. TCRdb analysed the multiplex PCR reads with MiXCR anew, one entry per CDR3 protein. The data show 200,000 to 250,000 distinct CDR3 sequences, approximately 20% seen once. Time point in this sample: newly diagnosed GD, antithyroid drugs for less than 3 months. PBMCs were the source of the RNA used for TCR sequencing. The sequences come from peripheral blood mononuclear cells (PBMCs), collected at new diagnosis, from a patient treated with antithyroid drugs. These receptor sequences come from a female donor with Graves disease.

As to this clonotype: A read error may produce the germline difference seen at one junction end. V is TRBV4-3 and J is TRBJ2-1; D possibly corresponds to TRBD1 (6 bases). Germline values: CDR1 LGHNA, CDR2 YSLEER. This CDR3 spans 13 amino acids. The CDR3 DNA follows: TGCGCCAACAGCCAGGGGACCTACAATGAGCAGTTCTTC. Translating it yields CANSQGTYNEQFF.

This clonotype was recorded many times. The chain combines TRBV14 with TRBJ1-1; the D is unclear. Trimming shortened V by 5 bases and J by 8 bases, and 9 bases separated the two germline ends. Germline values: CDR1 SGHDN, CDR2 FVKESK. This CDR3 has 11 amino acids. The CDR3 bases are TGTGCCAGCAGCAGGGCAGGAGAAGCTTTCTTT. Protein product: CASSRAGEAFF.

Many counts were recorded for this clonotype. This chain links TRBV11-2 with TRBJ2-4; tentatively, D is TRBD1 or TRBD2 (6 bases each). Looked up from germline, CDR1 is SGHAT and CDR2 is FQNNGV. The V and J ends lost 4 bases and 3 bases respectively, with 13 bases between them. The CDR3 extends over 15 amino acids. The CDR3 sequence: CASSSLRGDKNIQYF. CDR3 nucleotide sequence: TGTGCCAGCAGCTCCCTGAGGGGGGACAAAAACATTCAGTACTTC.

The chain couples TRBV19 to TRBJ2-7; D is unclear. The CDR3 consists of 12 residues. Germline values: CDR1 LNHDA, CDR2 SQIVND (reference sequence). V lost 5 bases and J lost 6, with 11 bases in between. As DNA, the CDR3 is TGTGCCAGTAGTGTATGGGGTGCCGAGCAGTACTTC. Translated, it gives CASSVWGAEQYF.

This clonotype has more than one count but fewer than ten. The gene calls are TRBV19 and TRBJ2-2; a weak D match, TRBD1 (5 bases). Germline V gene lookup returns CDR1 LNHDA and CDR2 SQIVND (reference sequence). The V end was cut by 3 bases, the J end by 0 bases, with 14 bases between. The length of the CDR3 is 17 residues. Written as DNA, the CDR3 is TGTGCCAGTAGTATTTGGTTCAGGGAAACGAACACCGGGGAGCTGTTTTTT. This sequence encodes CASSIWFRETNTGELFF.

This clonotype showed up just a few times. The V call is TRBV20-1, the J call TRBJ2-3; 11 bases are shared with TRBD2. The CDR3 loop spans 17 amino acids. Per germline, CDR1 DFQATT and CDR2 SNEGSKA (reference sequence). The ends lost 2 bases at V and 0 bases at J; junction bases unmatched: 7. The CDR3 reads CSARILAGGLSTDTQYF. The CDR3 DNA reads as TGCAGTGCTAGAATCCTAGCGGGAGGCCTTAGCACAGATACGCAGTATTTT.

The chain has TRBV12-3 or TRBV12-4 and TRBJ2-3, with 11 bases aligning to TRBD2. This CDR3 has 15 residues. Germline trimming cut 2 bases from V and 14 bases from J; bases unmatched to any gene: 12. The CDR3 sequence: CASSLIGLAGGRRYF. CDR3 DNA: TGTGCCAGCAGTTTAATTGGTCTAGCGGGAGGTCGGCGGTATTTT.

This clonotype was detected ten times or more. This chain joins TRBV3-1 and TRBJ2-7; 9 bases are a match to TRBD1. CDR3 length equals 15 residues. Germline trimming cut 5 bases from V and 2 bases from J; bases unmatched to any gene: 7. CDR1 is LGHDT, CDR2 YNNKEL, per germline (reference sequence). CDR3 loop: CASSETGTGTYEQYF. The CDR3 DNA is TGTGCCAGCAGCGAAACCGGGACAGGGACCTACGAGCAGTACTTC.

V gene TRBV2 combines with J gene TRBJ2-7; D may match TRBD1 or TRBD2 (5 bases each). With 4 bases removed from V and 5 bases from J, the gap between germline ends came to 15 bases. The CDR3 extends over 14 amino acids. CDR1 is SNHLY and CDR2 is FYNNEI in the germline V gene. CDR3 sequence reads: CASSGGTGYHEQYF. The CDR3 DNA reads TGTGCCAGCAGTGGAGGGACGGGGTACCACGAGCAGTACTTC.

This clonotype showed up many times. The chain is built from TRBV19 and TRBJ2-1, with 8 bases aligning to TRBD1. The CDR3 sequence is 16 residues long. CDR1 and CDR2 from the germline V gene are LNHDA and SQIVND (reference sequence). V was pared by 4 bases and J by 5 bases, with 10 bases of the junction left unmatched. The CDR3 DNA sequence: TGTGCCAGTAGTAGTCTTGGGGACAGGAGTCACAATGAGCAGTTCTTC. This sequence encodes CASSSLGDRSHNEQFF.

Remarks on this clonotype: A much bigger clone sits one base away, suggesting this may be a read error. The chain combines TRBV7-3 with TRBJ2-7, with 7 positions matching TRBD2. This CDR3 has 14 amino acids. Germline assignment: CDR1 SGHTA and CDR2 FQGTGA. Trimming removed 5 bases from V and 7 bases from J; junction bases left unmatched: 11. CDR3 residues: CASSLGGEYNEQYF. CDR3 nucleotide sequence: TGTGCCAGCAGCCTGGGGGGGGAGTACAATGAGCAGTACTTC.

This clonotype was seen many times. The rearrangement links TRBV27 to TRBJ1-1, with a weak D call TRBD1 (5 bases). The CDR3 length is 21 residues. From germline, CDR1 is MNHEY and CDR2 SMNVEV (reference sequence). Trimming shortened V by 4 bases and J by 1 base, and 31 bases separated the two germline ends. The CDR3, as DNA: TGTGCCAGCAGTTCTTCAACAAAGGCAGCATCGTGGGGCGGAGCGAACACTGAAGCTTTCTTT. Translating it yields CASSSSTKAASWGGANTEAFF.

In its sample, this clonotype was seen many times. The CDR3 DNA sequence: TGTGCCAGCCGGTATTGGACTAGCGCAAACTACGAGCAGTACTTC. Its translation is CASRYWTSANYEQYF. The chain is built from TRBV2 and TRBJ2-7; 9 positions match TRBD2. Germline V CDR1 and CDR2: SNHLY, FYNNEI. The ends lost 8 bases at V and 3 bases at J; junction bases unmatched: 11. The CDR3 length is 15 residues. Complete variable domain (other parts from reference TRBV2 and TRBJ2-7): EPEVTQTPSHQVTQMGQEVILRCVPISNHLYFYWYRQILGQKVEFLVSFYNNEISEKSEIFDDQFSVERPDGSNFTLKIRSTKLEDSAMYFCASRYWTSANYEQYFGPGTRLTVT.

The sample holds many counts of this clonotype. The V gene is TRBV6-1, the J gene TRBJ2-7; 9 nucleotides align to TRBD1. V trimming: 7 bases; J trimming: 3 bases; junction bases outside the gene matches: 4. Looked up from germline, CDR1 is MNHNS and CDR2 is SASEGT. CDR3 length: 13 amino acids. This chain's CDR3 is CASTGTGNYEQYF. In DNA form, the CDR3 reads TGTGCCAGCACCGGGACAGGGAACTACGAGCAGTACTTC.

This clonotype showed up many times. In nucleotides, the CDR3 is TGTGCCATCAGTGAAGGGGGTTACACAGATACGCAGTATTTT. It codes for CAISEGGYTDTQYF. This rearrangement joins TRBV10-3 to TRBJ2-3; D is possibly TRBD1 (6 bases). The CDR3 extends over 14 amino acids. The V gene's germline CDR1 is ENHRY and CDR2 SYGVKD. Between the trimmed V and J ends, which lost 3 bases and 2 bases, there was a span of 9 bases.

This clonotype was seen many times. The chain carries TRBV14 and TRBJ1-1, with D unclear. The CDR3 is 14 residues long. Trimming removed 8 bases at V and 3 bases at J, with 16 bases between. Germline V gene lookup returns CDR1 SGHDN and CDR2 FVKESK. The CDR3 region has the DNA TGTGCCAGCGGAAGCCGGTGGGGTGACACTGAAGCTTTCTTT. This encodes CASGSRWGDTEAFF.

The rearrangement joins TRBV11-2 to TRBJ2-3; tentatively, D is TRBD1 or TRBD2 (5 bases each). The CDR3 consists of 15 residues. The V and J ends lost 4 bases and 7 bases respectively, with 18 bases between them. CDR1 is SGHAT and CDR2 is FQNNGV in the germline V gene. As DNA, the CDR3 is TGTGCCAGCAGCTCGACCGGGACGGAGACGAATACGCAGTATTTT. Translated, it gives CASSSTGTETNTQYF. Full variable domain (missing parts from reference TRBV11-2 and TRBJ2-3): EAGVAQSPRYKIIEKRQSVAFWCNPISGHATLYWYQQILGQGPKLLIQFQNNGVVDDSQLPKDRFSAERLKGVDSTLKIQPAKLEDSAVYLCASSSTGTETNTQYFGPGTRLTVL.

Many counts were recorded for this clonotype. The gene calls are TRBV15 and TRBJ2-6, with TRBD1 as a possible D gene (6 bases). The CDR3 length is 16 residues. Germline assignment: CDR1 LNHNV and CDR2 YYDKDF (reference sequence). Trimming removed 3 bases at V and 0 bases at J, with 9 bases between. This CDR3 is CATSRDSYSGANVLTF. The DNA for the CDR3 is TGTGCCACCAGCAGGGACAGTTACTCTGGGGCCAACGTCCTGACTTTC.

This clonotype was seen repeatedly, ten times or more. J is TRBJ2-3 and V is TRBV27, with TRBD2 matching 9 bases. The germline gives CDR1 MNHEY, CDR2 SMNVEV (reference sequence). The length of the CDR3 is 14 residues. V was pared by 2 bases and J by 3 bases, with 0 bases of the junction left unmatched. CDR3 loop: CASSLGLATDTQYF. In DNA form, the CDR3 reads TGTGCCAGCAGTTTAGGACTAGCGACAGATACGCAGTATTTT.

In this sample, this clonotype turned up many times. This chain joins TRBV11-3 and TRBJ2-7, with 8 nucleotides matching TRBD1. The CDR3 sequence is 15 residues long. V was pared by 3 bases and J by 7 bases, with 11 bases of the junction left unmatched. Germline lookup yields CDR1 SGHNT and CDR2 YENEEA. As DNA, the CDR3 is TGTGCCAGCAGCTTGAGGACAGGGAGTTTTCGGGAGCAGTACTTC. The encoded protein is CASSLRTGSFREQYF.

With regard to this clonotype: With a far larger clone one base away, a read error is the likely cause. The chain uses TRBV11-2 and TRBJ1-2; D is possibly TRBD1 (6 bases). The CDR3 extends over 12 amino acids. The germline CDR1 and CDR2 sequences are SGHAT and FQNNGV. Trimming shortened V by 6 bases and J by 4 bases, and 9 bases separated the two germline ends. CDR3 in DNA: TGTGCCAGCAGGAAGGACAGCTATGGCTACACCTTC. It codes for CASRKDSYGYTF.

This clonotype occurred many times. CDR3 sequence (DNA): TGTGCCAGCTCTCCCACGGCCACACCGCCTGAAGCTTTCTTT. Its protein is CASSPTATPPEAFF. The chain combines TRBV18 with TRBJ1-1; unclear D gene. The germline V gene encodes CDR1 KGHSH and CDR2 LQKENI. The CDR3 has 14 amino acids. Trimming stripped 6 bases from V and 6 bases from J, with 17 bases between.

This clonotype has at least ten counts. The rearrangement links TRBV2 to TRBJ2-5; possibly TRBD1 for D (5 bases). The CDR3 is 13 amino acids. The V end was cut by 3 bases, the J end by 2 bases, with 7 bases between. Germline lookup yields CDR1 SNHLY and CDR2 FYNNEI. This CDR3 is CASSEGQQETQYF. CDR3 in DNA: TGTGCCAGCAGTGAGGGGCAGCAAGAGACCCAGTACTTC. Based on the CDR3 plus reference TRBV2 and TRBJ2-5, the full variable domain is EPEVTQTPSHQVTQMGQEVILRCVPISNHLYFYWYRQILGQKVEFLVSFYNNEISEKSEIFDDQFSVERPDGSNFTLKIRSTKLEDSAMYFCASSEGQQETQYFGPGTRLLVL.

At least ten counts were recorded for this clonotype. V gene TRBV6-2 or TRBV6-3 combines with J gene TRBJ2-7, with no clear D. The CDR3 length is 12 residues. Per germline, CDR1 MNHEY and CDR2 SVGEGT. V dropped 7 bases and J dropped 5 bases, with 12 bases sitting between them. CDR3 nucleotides: TGTGCCAGCACGAGGTCGCTGGACGAGCAGTACTTC. It yields the protein CASTRSLDEQYF.

Many counts were recorded for this clonotype. The J gene is TRBJ2-5, the V gene TRBV7-9; 8 nucleotides match TRBD2. The CDR3 has 15 amino acids. Germline assignment: CDR1 SEHNR and CDR2 FQNEAQ (reference sequence). J lost 5 bases, V lost 1 base, and 6 bases had no gene match. The CDR3, as DNA: TGTGCCAGCAGCTTAGGAACTAGCGGTGTGGAGACCCAGTACTTC. It codes for CASSLGTSGVETQYF.

In this sample, this clonotype turned up many times. This chain uses TRBV24-1 with TRBJ2-2, with D unresolved. The V gene's germline CDR1 is KGHDR and CDR2 SFDVKD. With 2 bases removed from V and 4 bases from J, the gap between germline ends came to 10 bases. This CDR3 is 15 amino acids long. The CDR3 here is CATSDWMSGTGELFF. The CDR3 DNA is TGTGCCACCAGTGATTGGATGTCGGGCACCGGGGAGCTGTTTTTT.

This clonotype was seen ten or more times. The V gene is TRBV20-1, the J gene TRBJ2-3, with TRBD2 matching over 10 bases. This CDR3 is built from 17 residues. Trimming cost V 1 base and J 6 bases; bases outside gene matches: 13. Germline CDR1 and CDR2: DFQATT and SNEGSKA (reference sequence). The CDR3 DNA reads TGCAGTGCTAGAGCGGCTAGCGGGAGACCCGGGGGGGATACGCAGTATTTT. It codes for CSARAASGRPGGDTQYF.